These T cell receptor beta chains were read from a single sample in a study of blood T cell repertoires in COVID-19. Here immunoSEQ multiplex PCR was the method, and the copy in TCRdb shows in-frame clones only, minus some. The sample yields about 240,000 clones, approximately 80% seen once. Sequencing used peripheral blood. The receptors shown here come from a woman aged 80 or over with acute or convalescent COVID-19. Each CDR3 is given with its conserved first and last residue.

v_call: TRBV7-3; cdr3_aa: CASSAGQWDSPLHF
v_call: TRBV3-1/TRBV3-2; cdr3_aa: CASSQALGQGYNEKLFF
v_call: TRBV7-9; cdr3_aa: CASSLGQGNEKLFF
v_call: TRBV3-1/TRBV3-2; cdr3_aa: CASSQETGRNSPLHF
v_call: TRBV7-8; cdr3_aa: CASSRDNGGSYNEQFF
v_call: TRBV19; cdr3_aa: CASRSFGGSYEQYF
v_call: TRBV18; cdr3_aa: CASSSGTGAPYEQYF
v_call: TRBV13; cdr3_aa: CASSLVGLAASSYEQYF
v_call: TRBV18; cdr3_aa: CASSPTGPGLMNTEAFF
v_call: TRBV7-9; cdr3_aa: CASIYLPGGGYTF
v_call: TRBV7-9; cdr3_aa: CASSFGGGSYEQYF
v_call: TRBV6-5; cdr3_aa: CASTQTGANYGYTF
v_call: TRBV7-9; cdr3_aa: CASSLQGARGTDTQYF
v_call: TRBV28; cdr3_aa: CASSPDRAQPQHF
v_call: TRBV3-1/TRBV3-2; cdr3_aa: CASSEGDRLNEKLFF
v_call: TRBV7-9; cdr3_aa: CASSFGQGTYGYTF
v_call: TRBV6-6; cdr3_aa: CASTGPGSTEAFF
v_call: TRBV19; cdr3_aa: CATANDGQGQETQYF
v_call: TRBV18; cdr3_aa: CASSPKTGTGTGELFF
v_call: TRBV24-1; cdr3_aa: CATRTEGAWDTQYF
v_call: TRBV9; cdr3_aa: CASSVALQGAYNSPLHF
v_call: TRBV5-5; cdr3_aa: CASSPGQGIYNEQFF
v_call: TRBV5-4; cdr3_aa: CASSREQLGQGETQYF
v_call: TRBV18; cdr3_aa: CASSPIWTGAYNEQFF
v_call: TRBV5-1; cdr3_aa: CASSLGDSQPGRYEQYF
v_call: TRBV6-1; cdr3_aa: CASSDGRLNTGELFF
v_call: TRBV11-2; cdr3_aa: CASSLRGGGAITDTQYF
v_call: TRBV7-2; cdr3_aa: CASSPHSRGASTGELFF
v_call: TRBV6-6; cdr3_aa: CASSHGRGGGYTF
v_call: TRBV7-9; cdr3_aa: CASSQANYGYTF
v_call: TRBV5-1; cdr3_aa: CASSWGQGNTIYF
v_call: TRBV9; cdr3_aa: CASSGGQGLNTEAFF
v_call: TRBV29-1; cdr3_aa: CSVATGGEKNIQYF
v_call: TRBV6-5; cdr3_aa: CASRDQGMAKNIQYF
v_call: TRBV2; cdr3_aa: CASSESLAGTGELFF
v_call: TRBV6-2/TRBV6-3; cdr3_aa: CASSPYADTATYGYTF
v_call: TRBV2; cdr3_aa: CASSLGQGRSPLHF
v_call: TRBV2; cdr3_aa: CASSEKDRVNEKLFF
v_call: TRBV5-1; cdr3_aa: CASSLGGDRGLGAFF
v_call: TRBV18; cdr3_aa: CASSSTSSSGTGALYGYTF
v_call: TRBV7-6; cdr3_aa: CASRAGTYNSPLHF
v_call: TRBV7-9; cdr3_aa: CASSLGGGADTQYF
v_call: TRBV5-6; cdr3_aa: CASSGVGGNTEAFF
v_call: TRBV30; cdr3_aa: CARQDTNTGELFF
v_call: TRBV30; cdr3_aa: CAWSDRSSSGNTIYF
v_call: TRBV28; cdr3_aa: CASSSTPPAGGNGYTF
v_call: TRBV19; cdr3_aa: CASSGRTRIGELFF
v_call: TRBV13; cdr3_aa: CASSPGLAGGPGTGELFF
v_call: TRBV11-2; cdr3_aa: CASSLDEGTKLFF
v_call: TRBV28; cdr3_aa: CASCRANSPLHF
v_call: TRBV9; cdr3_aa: CASSGNEEGAFF
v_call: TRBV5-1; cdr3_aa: CASSSSGQAYYEQYF
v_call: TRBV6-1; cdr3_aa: CASSESGQETQYF